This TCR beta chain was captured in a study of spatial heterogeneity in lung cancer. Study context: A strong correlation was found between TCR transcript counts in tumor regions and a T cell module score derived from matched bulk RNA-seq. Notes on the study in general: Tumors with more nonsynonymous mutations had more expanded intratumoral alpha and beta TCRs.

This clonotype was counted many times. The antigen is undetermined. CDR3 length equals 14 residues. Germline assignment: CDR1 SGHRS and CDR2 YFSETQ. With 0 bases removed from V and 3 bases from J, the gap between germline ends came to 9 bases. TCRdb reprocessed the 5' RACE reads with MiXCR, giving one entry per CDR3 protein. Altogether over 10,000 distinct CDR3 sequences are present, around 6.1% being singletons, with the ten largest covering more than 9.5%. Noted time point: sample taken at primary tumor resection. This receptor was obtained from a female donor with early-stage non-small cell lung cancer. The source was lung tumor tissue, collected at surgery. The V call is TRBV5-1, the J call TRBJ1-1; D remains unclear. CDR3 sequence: CASSLDPLDTEAFF. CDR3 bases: TGCGCCAGCAGCTTGGACCCCCTCGACACTGAAGCTTTCTTT.